This entry lists 19 T cell receptor beta chains sequenced from one sample in a study of naive and memory T cell subsets. The SP2 primer and nested alpha and beta constant region primers amplified ligated cDNA in four rounds. TCRdb independently ran MiXCR on the 5' RACE reads; one entry per CDR3 protein. The data hold over 45,000 distinct CDR3 sequences, with about 4.8% observed a single time. A UMI-containing oligonucleotide was joined by 3' ligation to the TCR cDNA template. These TCRs come from a female donor in good health.

This clonotype was picked up many times. The chain recombines TRBV5-1 with TRBJ1-2; 8 bases fit TRBD1. Unmatched junction bases numbered 11, after V lost 3 bases and J lost 7 bases. CDR1 SGHRS and CDR2 YFSETQ come from the germline V gene. This CDR3 has 15 amino acids. In DNA form, the CDR3 reads TGCGCCAGCAGCTCAACTACGACAGGGGAGGTTGGCTACACCTTC. Protein: CASSSTTTGEVGYTF.

V is TRBV12-3 or TRBV12-4 and J is TRBJ1-4; D not resolved. V lost 7 bases and J 7 bases, leaving 10 bases between the germline ends. This CDR3 spans 12 amino acids. Here the CDR3 DNA reads TGTGCCAGCAAGTCATATGGTGAAAAACTGTTTTTT. This gives the protein CASKSYGEKLFF.

This clonotype was recorded at least ten times. The rearrangement links TRBV29-1 to TRBJ2-7, with 7 bases that match TRBD1. CDR1 and CDR2 (germline): SQVTM, ANQGSEA. The CDR3 loop spans 13 amino acids. Germline trimming cut 5 bases from V and 2 bases from J; bases unmatched to any gene: 6. CDR3 sequence (DNA): TGCAGCGTTCCTGGCCAGGGGGCCTACGAGCAGTACTTC. Translated, it gives CSVPGQGAYEQYF.

This clonotype was counted only a few times. This chain joins TRBV5-1 and TRBJ1-4; D call uncertain. This CDR3 spans 14 amino acids. CDR1 is SGHRS and CDR2 is YFSETQ in the germline V gene. Deletions cut 0 bases from V and 8 bases from J, with 11 bases between. CDR3 protein: CASSLEARREKLFF. The DNA for the CDR3 is TGCGCCAGCAGCTTGGAGGCAAGGCGGGAAAAACTGTTTTTT.

This clonotype has at least ten counts. The V gene is TRBV20-1, the J gene TRBJ2-7; tentatively, D is TRBD1 (7 bases). CDR1 and CDR2 (germline): DFQATT, SNEGSKA (reference sequence). V was shortened by 0 bases and J by 4 bases, with 19 bases between the two germline ends. The CDR3 length is 16 residues. The CDR3 loop reads CSARDQGGSGLYEQYF. The CDR3 DNA sequence: TGCAGTGCTAGAGATCAGGGGGGTAGCGGATTATACGAGCAGTACTTC.

This clonotype has a count of ten or more. The chain employs TRBV7-2 and TRBJ2-1, with D perhaps matching TRBD2 (6 bases). The V gene lost 5 bases and the J gene lost 0 bases, with 11 bases spanning the gap. Germline CDR1 is SGHTA and CDR2 is FQGNSA. The CDR3 has 15 amino acids. The CDR3 DNA reads as TGTGCCAGCAGCCCTAGCGCAAGCTCCTACAATGAGCAGTTCTTC. It translates to CASSPSASSYNEQFF. Using reference TRBV7-2 and TRBJ2-1 for the parts outside the CDR3, the full variable domain is GAGVSQSPSNKVTEKGKDVELRCDPISGHTALYWYRQSLGQGLEFLIYFQGNSAPDKSGLPSDRFSAERTGGSVSTLTIQRTQQEDSAVYLCASSPSASSYNEQFFGPGTRLTVL.

Remarks on this clonotype: A read error may explain this, as a much larger clone is one base away. The chain joins TRBV4-2 to TRBJ2-1; D is possibly TRBD2 (6 bases). The CDR3 spans 17 residues. Germline loops: CDR1 LGHNA, CDR2 YNFKEQ. CDR3 bases: TGTGCCAGAAGCCAGATTACGGAGGGCCTCACCTACAATGAGCAGTTCTTC. Translated, it gives CARSQITEGLTYNEQFF.

This clonotype occurred many times. The rearrangement joins TRBV14 to TRBJ1-4; D remains unclear. CDR3 length: 15 residues. Germline V CDR1 and CDR2: SGHDN, FVKESK. V lost 0 bases, J lost 8 bases, and 13 bases lay in between. CDR3 sequence: CASSQEGEGGEKLFF. In DNA form, the CDR3 reads TGTGCCAGCAGCCAAGAGGGAGAGGGAGGGGAAAAACTGTTTTTT.

Ten or more counts support this clonotype. This sequence joins TRBV7-9 and TRBJ2-3, with D uncertain. The CDR3 runs 15 residues. The V gene lost 3 bases and the J gene lost 4 bases, with 14 bases spanning the gap. The germline gives CDR1 SEHNR, CDR2 FQNEAQ (reference sequence). CDR3 sequence (DNA): TGTGCCAGCAGCTTCACGAAGGGAAGAGCAGATACGCAGTATTTT. This encodes CASSFTKGRADTQYF.

Regarding this clonotype: A much bigger clone sits one base away, suggesting this may be a read error. The genes are TRBV7-8 and TRBJ2-2, with D perhaps TRBD2 (5 bases). Trimming cost V 1 base and J 7 bases, with 16 bases left between them. The CDR3 consists of 16 residues. The germline V gene has CDR1 SGHVS and CDR2 FQNEAQ. The CDR3 region has the DNA TGTGCCAGCAGCTTAGGGGGTTCGGGGTTTAACGGGGAGCTGTTTTTT. Residues: CASSLGGSGFNGELFF.

This chain connects TRBV27 to TRBJ2-5; a possible D gene is TRBD1 (5 bases). V was cut by 2 bases and J by 5 bases, with 9 bases left in between. Germline assignment: CDR1 MNHEY and CDR2 SMNVEV (reference sequence). CDR3 length equals 13 residues. The DNA of the CDR3 is TGTGCCAGCAGTTTAATCCCAGGGGAGACCCAGTACTTC. Its translation: CASSLIPGETQYF.

This clonotype was seen ten or more times. This rearrangement joins TRBV5-1 to TRBJ2-3; possible D gene TRBD1, 5 bases. The germline V and J ends were trimmed by 0 bases and 5 bases, with 7 bases remaining between them. Per germline, CDR1 SGHRS and CDR2 YFSETQ. The length of the CDR3 is 13 residues. In DNA form, the CDR3 reads TGCGCCAGCAGCTTGGCCAGGGTAGATACGCAGTATTTT. Protein: CASSLARVDTQYF.

This chain links TRBV11-2 with TRBJ2-3; 13 nucleotides align to TRBD2. V shed 10 bases, J shed 6 bases, and the junction held 25 bases outside the gene matches. There are 20 residues in the CDR3. CDR1 is SGHAT and CDR2 is FQNNGV in the germline V gene. The CDR3: CATNTGLAGVGSTLWDTQYF. In DNA, the CDR3 is TGTGCCACCAACACTGGACTAGCGGGAGTAGGATCCACTTTGTGGGATACGCAGTATTTT.

Ten or more counts support this clonotype. The chain recombines TRBV6-1 with TRBJ2-7; no firm D call. Trimming pared 6 bases from V and 2 bases from J, leaving 8 bases between. CDR1 and CDR2 from the germline V gene are MNHNS and SASEGT. The CDR3 extends over 12 amino acids. The CDR3 reads CASSSPTYEQYF. CDR3 in DNA: TGTGCCAGCAGCAGCCCTACCTACGAGCAGTACTTC.

This clonotype was counted a few times. This rearrangement joins TRBV30 to TRBJ2-1; D remains ambiguous. CDR1 is GTSNPN, CDR2 SVGIG, per germline (reference sequence). This CDR3 has 13 residues. V lost 0 bases, J lost 8 bases, and 11 bases lay in between. CDR3 amino acids: CAWSVGSLDEQFF. The CDR3 DNA follows: TGTGCCTGGAGTGTTGGCAGTTTGGATGAGCAGTTCTTC.

This clonotype occurred many times. The V call is TRBV28, the J call TRBJ2-7; D is unclear. CDR3 length: 14 amino acids. In germline, CDR1 is MDHEN, CDR2 SYDVKM. Trimming removed 1 base at V and 0 bases at J, with 7 bases between. The CDR3 DNA follows: TGTGCCAGCAGTTTATTAGGCGGCTCCTACGAGCAGTACTTC. Translated, it gives CASSLLGGSYEQYF.

This clonotype has at least ten counts. This chain uses TRBV7-2 with TRBJ1-6; D is possibly TRBD1 (6 bases). Looked up from germline, CDR1 is SGHTA and CDR2 is FQGNSA. The CDR3 sequence is 16 residues long. Trimming left V 5 bases short and J 8 bases short, with 19 bases between. CDR3 sequence (DNA): TGTGCCAGCAGCACCCCCATAGGGGGGGGGTATTCACCCCTCCACTTT. Translated: CASSTPIGGGYSPLHF. The full variable domain, with the rest looked up from reference TRBV7-2 and TRBJ1-6, is GAGVSQSPSNKVTEKGKDVELRCDPISGHTALYWYRQSLGQGLEFLIYFQGNSAPDKSGLPSDRFSAERTGGSVSTLTIQRTQQEDSAVYLCASSTPIGGGYSPLHFGNGTRLTVT.

This clonotype occurred many times. The rearrangement uses TRBV28 and TRBJ2-5; D is possibly TRBD1 (6 bases). The V gene's germline CDR1 is MDHEN and CDR2 SYDVKM. The CDR3 totals 12 residues. Trimming pared 8 bases from V and 5 bases from J, leaving 12 bases between. For the CDR3, the DNA is TGTGCCAGCGTTACAGGGCTTGAGACCCAGTACTTC. Amino acids: CASVTGLETQYF.

About this clonotype itself: Given a much more abundant clone one base away, this may be a read error. Here the CDR3 reads CASSLEAGRGEQFF. The CDR3 DNA is TGTGCCAGCAGCTTGGAGGCAGGACGGGGTGAGCAGTTCTTC. The chain has TRBV5-4 and TRBJ2-1; possible D gene TRBD2, 5 bases. Per germline, CDR1 SGHNT and CDR2 YYREEE (reference sequence). Deletions cut 0 bases from V and 9 bases from J, with 13 bases between. The CDR3 contains 14 residues.